These 18 T cell receptor beta chains came from one sample sequenced in a study of control samples from healthy donors and cancer patients (dated by TCRdb to 2018 to 2020). Preparation of the library involved the immunoSEQ multiplex PCR assay. Drawn from immuneACCESS, this table holds only the in-frame rearrangements with V and J called that TCRdb kept. Clones are partly lost; checked studies trace under half to an unresolved V gene and leave the rest unexplained. This sample has approximately 97,000 clones in its table, and around nine tenths of those were observed once. Together, the top ten hold 13% to 15% of the sample. The sequenced sample was blood. These receptors all come from a man between 25 and 39 years old in good health.

The V call is TRBV29-1, the J call TRBJ2-2; D not resolved. Germline assignment: CDR1 SQVTM and CDR2 ANQGSEA. Trimming removed 4 bases from V and 0 bases from J, with 6 bases in between. This CDR3 is built from 13 residues. Here the CDR3 DNA reads TGCAGCGTTGCCCCAACGAACACCGGGGAGCTGTTTTTT. Encoded protein: CSVAPTNTGELFF.

V gene TRBV7-2 combines with J gene TRBJ1-4; 7 nucleotides match TRBD1. Germline assignment: CDR1 SGHTA and CDR2 FQGNSA. CDR3 length equals 17 residues. Trimming at V came to 1 base and at J to 3 bases, leaving 8 bases not matched to a gene. CDR3 residues: CASSLVRGGGANEKLFF. CDR3 bases: TGTGCCAGCAGCTTAGTCAGGGGGGGCGGTGCTAATGAAAAACTGTTTTTT.

Notes on this clone: The junction shows a germline mismatch at one end, possibly a read error. This chain connects TRBV7-3 to TRBJ2-5; no reliable D call. Germline CDR1 reads SGHTA; CDR2 reads FQGTGA. CDR3 length equals 13 residues. The DNA for the CDR3 is TGTGCCAGCAGCAACCAGGCACAAGGGACCCAGTACTTC. Protein product: CASSNQAQGTQYF.

V and J are TRBV11-2 and TRBJ2-7, with D hard to call. V dropped 5 bases and J dropped 0 bases, with 8 bases sitting between them. CDR1 SGHAT and CDR2 FQNNGV come from the germline V gene. The CDR3 loop spans 13 amino acids. The CDR3 region has the DNA TGTGCCAGCAGCCCTTACAACTCCTACGAGCAGTACTTC. This translates into CASSPYNSYEQYF.

This clone turned up a few times. The sample has other DNA sequences that encode this CDR3 too. The rearrangement links TRBV6-5 to TRBJ2-7; a possible D gene is TRBD2 (5 bases). Trimming left V 0 bases short and J 5 bases short, with 8 bases between. The CDR3 is made up of 13 amino acids. CDR1 is MNHEY, CDR2 SVGAGI, per germline. The chain's CDR3 is CASSYSRGHEQYF. CDR3 sequence (DNA): TGTGCCAGCAGTTACTCGAGAGGGCACGAGCAGTACTTC.

This rearrangement joins TRBV11-3 to TRBJ2-2; D possibly corresponds to TRBD1 (5 bases). CDR3 length: 14 residues. Germline V lookup: CDR1 SGHNT, CDR2 YENEEA. With 2 bases removed from V and 4 bases from J, the gap between germline ends came to 8 bases. The CDR3 nucleotides are TGTGCCAGCAGCTTAATAGGGGTCACCGGGGAGCTGTTTTTT. Its translation is CASSLIGVTGELFF.

The V call is TRBV20-1, the J call TRBJ1-3; D remains ambiguous. Looked up from germline, CDR1 is DFQATT and CDR2 is SNEGSKA (reference sequence). This CDR3 spans 11 amino acids. Trimming removed 3 bases at V and 3 bases at J, with 3 bases between. CDR3 amino acids: CSASVGNTIYF. The CDR3 DNA sequence: TGCAGTGCTAGTGTTGGAAACACCATATATTTT.

The chain is built from TRBV4-3 and TRBJ1-4, with D possibly matching TRBD1 (5 bases). This CDR3 has 14 amino acids. V lost 5 bases and J lost 7, with 14 bases in between. In germline, CDR1 is LGHNA, CDR2 YSLEER. CDR3 nucleotide sequence: TGCGCCAGCAGCTCAACTTCCAGGGTTGAAAAACTGTTTTTT. Protein sequence: CASSSTSRVEKLFF.

The V call is TRBV5-6, the J call TRBJ2-5, with D uncertain. V was pared by 0 bases and J by 5 bases, with 2 bases between. CDR1 SGHDT and CDR2 YYEEEE come from the germline V gene. The CDR3 extends over 11 amino acids. CDR3 region: CASSLEETQYF. The CDR3 DNA reads as TGTGCCAGCAGCTTGGAGGAGACCCAGTACTTC.

J is TRBJ2-1 and V is TRBV30; D is uncertain. Germline V gene data show CDR1 as GTSNPN and CDR2 as SVGIG (reference sequence). The CDR3 is 13 residues long. Trimming took 1 base from V and 0 from J, leaving 4 bases between them. This CDR3 reads CAWSGISYNEQFF. The CDR3 coding sequence is TGTGCCTGGAGTGGTATCTCCTACAATGAGCAGTTCTTC.

The rearrangement joins TRBV6-4 to TRBJ2-2, with D unresolved. CDR3 size: 12 residues. CDR1 MRHNA and CDR2 SNTAGT come from the germline V gene. The ends were cut back, 5 bases at V and 2 bases at J, with 3 bases in the middle. The chain's CDR3 is CASSLNTGELFF. In nucleotides, the CDR3 is TGTGCCAGCAGTCTTAACACCGGGGAGCTGTTTTTT.

The chain is built from TRBV5-1 and TRBJ2-3; D gene unclear. Germline V gene sequence: CDR1 SGHRS, CDR2 YFSETQ. V was shortened by 1 base and J by 4 bases, with 4 bases between the two germline ends. The CDR3 length is 12 residues. As DNA, the CDR3 is TGCGCCAGCAGCTTGCCGGCAGATACGCAGTATTTT. This codes for CASSLPADTQYF.

This clone was seen only once. The chain has TRBV6-2 or TRBV6-3 and TRBJ1-4; possibly TRBD1 for D (6 bases). This CDR3 contains 17 residues. V dropped 0 bases and J dropped 6 bases, with 17 bases sitting between them. CDR1 is MNHEY, CDR2 SVGEGT, per germline. CDR3 sequence reads: CASSYSSLWTADEKLFF. The DNA of the CDR3 is TGTGCCAGCAGTTACTCGAGTTTATGGACAGCAGATGAAAAACTGTTTTTT.

This chain uses TRBV30 with TRBJ2-7; D tentatively reads TRBD1 or TRBD2 (5 bases each). The CDR3 loop spans 12 amino acids. Trimming cost V 2 bases and J 10 bases, with 15 bases left between them. Germline V gene lookup returns CDR1 GTSNPN and CDR2 SVGIG (reference sequence). The CDR3 is CAWSFRDALQYF. CDR3 in DNA: TGTGCCTGGAGTTTTAGGGACGCACTTCAGTACTTC.

The chain uses TRBV7-6 and TRBJ2-7; TRBD1 matches 9 bases. This CDR3 is 17 amino acids long. Trimming took 4 bases from V and 3 from J; bases not matched to a gene: 13. From germline, CDR1 is SGHVS and CDR2 FNYEAQ. The CDR3 DNA reads TGTGCCAGCAGCTCACAGGGGGCGCTATCCGGAGACTACGAGCAGTACTTC. This gives the protein CASSSQGALSGDYEQYF.

This sequence joins TRBV19 and TRBJ1-1, with D possibly TRBD1 on 5 matching bases. V gave up 0 bases and J gave up 5 bases, with 28 bases separating them. This CDR3 spans 20 amino acids. Germline CDR1 is LNHDA and CDR2 is SQIVND (reference sequence). CDR3 loop: CASSIDAWAVGTPDGTEAFF. CDR3 DNA: TGTGCCAGTAGTATAGATGCGTGGGCGGTCGGGACCCCCGACGGAACTGAAGCTTTCTTT.

The rearrangement links TRBV7-2 to TRBJ2-7, with 8 bases identical to TRBD2. This CDR3 region has 15 residues. The V segment lost 3 bases and the J segment 2 bases; nucleotides outside the gene matches: 6. Germline CDR1 reads SGHTA; CDR2 reads FQGNSA. Here the CDR3 reads CASSFPTSGPYEQYF. The CDR3 DNA sequence: TGTGCCAGCAGCTTCCCCACTAGCGGTCCCTACGAGCAGTACTTC.

This clone was found once. The V gene is TRBV27, the J gene TRBJ2-1, with 11 nucleotides matching TRBD2. Germline-derived CDR1 and CDR2 are MNHEY and SMNVEV (reference sequence). The CDR3 length is 17 residues. The junction had 11 bases not matched to a gene; V was cut back by 1 base and J by 9 bases. CDR3 sequence reads: CASSLWGTSGLLGEQFF. CDR3 nucleotides: TGTGCCAGCAGTTTATGGGGGACTAGCGGATTGCTTGGTGAGCAGTTCTTC.